This is a list of T cell receptor beta chains from one sample in a study of T-cell reconstitution after alpha-beta-depleted transplantation in children. MiXCR, applied by TCRdb to the PCR reads, yields one record per CDR3 protein. The table includes about 470,000 distinct CDR3 sequences, roughly two fifths detected once. The sample in question was PBMCs, obtained before TCRalphabeta/CD19-depleted stem cell transplant. These receptors were taken from a girl aged 2 to 10 with aplastic anemia, due to receive a stem cell transplant. The CDR3 runs from the conserved cysteine through the conserved F or W. The order of the fields is V gene, D gene, clone size, J gene, CDR3 protein, CDR3 DNA. The D gene is left open where the match is weak. Only part of the rows carry a size: once, few, many, or a class if the clone is expanded.

V: TRBV5-1; D: NA; size: NA; J: TRBJ2-3; CDR3: CASSFSSFDTDTQYF; DNA: TGCGCCAGCAGCTTTTCGTCCTTTGACACAGATACGCAGTATTTT
V: TRBV20-1; D: TRBD1; size: NA; J: TRBJ1-5; CDR3: CSATGTGGGQPQHF; DNA: TGCAGTGCCACCGGGACAGGGGGTGGTCAGCCCCAGCATTTT
V: TRBV7-3; D: NA; size: many; J: TRBJ2-1; CDR3: CASSLTQFYHNEQFF; DNA: TGTGCCAGCAGCCTTACACAATTCTACCACAATGAGCAGTTCTTC
V: TRBV7-2; D: NA; size: many; J: TRBJ2-7; CDR3: CASSSDPYEQYF; DNA: TGTGCCAGCAGCTCCGACCCCTACGAGCAGTACTTC
V: TRBV7-8; D: NA; size: once; J: TRBJ1-2; CDR3: CASSLTGDGTRGYTF; DNA: TGTGCCAGCAGCTTGACCGGGGACGGGACGAGGGGCTACACCTTC
V: TRBV20-1; D: TRBD1; size: few; J: TRBJ1-5; CDR3: CSASTGEEPQHF; DNA: TGCAGTGCCTCGACAGGGGAGGAGCCCCAGCATTTT
V: TRBV6-1; D: NA; size: few; J: TRBJ2-1; CDR3: CASSRTPQFEQFF; DNA: TGTGCCAGCAGTCGGACTCCCCAGTTTGAGCAGTTCTTC
V: TRBV4-1; D: NA; size: once; J: TRBJ2-7; CDR3: CASSQGFGTGDSYEQYF; DNA: TGCGCCAGCAGCCAAGGATTTGGGACGGGGGACTCCTACGAGCAGTACTTC
V: TRBV5-1; D: NA; size: NA; J: TRBJ1-5; CDR3: CASSLVGTDQPQHF; DNA: TGCGCCAGCAGCTTGGTAGGTACAGATCAGCCCCAGCATTTT
V: TRBV7-9; D: TRBD2; size: few; J: TRBJ2-1; CDR3: CASSYSGTSGSWDEQFF; DNA: TGTGCCAGCAGCTATTCCGGGACTAGCGGGAGTTGGGATGAGCAGTTCTTC
V: TRBV5-1; D: TRBD2; size: NA; J: TRBJ2-3; CDR3: CASSGRLAGGADTQYF; DNA: TGCGCCAGCAGCGGGCGACTAGCGGGAGGTGCAGATACGCAGTATTTT
V: TRBV9; D: TRBD2; size: NA; J: TRBJ2-1; CDR3: CASSVGTRSLGGNEQFF; DNA: TGTGCCAGCAGCGTCGGGACTCGAAGCCTCGGGGGGAATGAGCAGTTCTTC
V: TRBV12-3/TRBV12-4; D: TRBD1; size: few; J: TRBJ2-5; CDR3: CASSRDRVPNKETQYF; DNA: TGTGCCAGCAGTCGGGACAGGGTACCCAACAAGGAGACCCAGTACTTC
V: TRBV20-1; D: TRBD2; size: NA; J: TRBJ2-3; CDR3: CSARDQSSGRLADTQYF; DNA: TGCAGTGCTAGAGATCAAAGCAGCGGGAGACTTGCAGATACGCAGTATTTT
V: TRBV20-1; D: NA; size: few; J: TRBJ1-5; CDR3: CSAGRGGNSNQPQHF; DNA: TGCAGTGCGGGGAGAGGGGGGAATAGCAATCAGCCCCAGCATTTT
V: TRBV10-3; D: TRBD1; size: NA; J: TRBJ2-7; CDR3: CAISELSQGSYEQYF; DNA: TGTGCCATCAGTGAGTTATCACAGGGGTCCTACGAGCAGTACTTC
V: TRBV6-6; D: TRBD1; size: many; J: TRBJ1-2; CDR3: CASTTGGSGYTF; DNA: TGTGCCAGCACCACAGGGGGCTCGGGCTACACCTTC
V: TRBV15; D: NA; size: NA; J: TRBJ2-5; CDR3: CATSRDRQGQETQYF; DNA: TGTGCCACCAGCAGAGATCGTCAGGGGCAAGAGACCCAGTACTTC
V: TRBV7-3; D: TRBD2; size: few; J: TRBJ2-5; CDR3: CASSPHLSGENQETQYF; DNA: TGTGCCAGCAGCCCCCACCTGAGCGGGGAAAACCAAGAGACCCAGTACTTC
V: TRBV20-1; D: NA; size: few; J: TRBJ2-2; CDR3: CSARGGATGELFF; DNA: TGCAGTGCTAGAGGAGGTGCGACCGGGGAGCTGTTTTTT
V: TRBV5-4; D: NA; size: NA; J: TRBJ2-5; CDR3: CASSSYGVETQYF; DNA: TGTGCCAGCAGCTCCTATGGAGTAGAGACCCAGTACTTC
V: TRBV28; D: NA; size: NA; J: TRBJ2-1; CDR3: CASSSSGGYYNEQFF; DNA: TGTGCCAGCAGTTCCAGCGGAGGATACTACAATGAGCAGTTCTTC
V: TRBV4-3; D: NA; size: NA; J: TRBJ2-5; CDR3: CASSQGSSAQETQYF; DNA: TGCGCCAGCAGCCAAGGCAGTAGCGCACAAGAGACCCAGTACTTC
V: TRBV7-2; D: NA; size: few; J: TRBJ2-7; CDR3: CASSLGRGSYEQYF; DNA: TGTGCCAGCAGCTTAGGGAGGGGAAGTTACGAGCAGTACTTC